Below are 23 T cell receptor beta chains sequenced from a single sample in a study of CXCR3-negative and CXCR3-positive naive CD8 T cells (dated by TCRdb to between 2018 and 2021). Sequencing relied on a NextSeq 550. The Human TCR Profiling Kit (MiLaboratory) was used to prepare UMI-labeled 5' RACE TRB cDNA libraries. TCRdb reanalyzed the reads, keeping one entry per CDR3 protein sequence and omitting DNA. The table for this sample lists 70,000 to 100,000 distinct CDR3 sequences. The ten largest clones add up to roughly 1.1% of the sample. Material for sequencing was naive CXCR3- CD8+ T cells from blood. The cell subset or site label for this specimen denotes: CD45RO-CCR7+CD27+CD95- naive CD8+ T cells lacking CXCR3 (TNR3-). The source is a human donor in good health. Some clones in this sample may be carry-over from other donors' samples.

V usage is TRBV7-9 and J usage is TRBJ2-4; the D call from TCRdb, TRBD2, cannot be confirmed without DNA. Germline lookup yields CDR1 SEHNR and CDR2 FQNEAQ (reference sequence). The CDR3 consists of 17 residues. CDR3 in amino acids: CASSTGGSGEAKNIQYF.

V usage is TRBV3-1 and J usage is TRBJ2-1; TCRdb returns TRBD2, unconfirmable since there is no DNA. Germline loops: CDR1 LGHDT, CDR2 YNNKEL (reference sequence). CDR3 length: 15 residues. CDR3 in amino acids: CASSPTSGGLNEQFF.

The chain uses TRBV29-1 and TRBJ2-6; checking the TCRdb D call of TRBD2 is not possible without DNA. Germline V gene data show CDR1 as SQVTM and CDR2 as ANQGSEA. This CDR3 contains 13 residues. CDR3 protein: CSVLSGGANVLTF.

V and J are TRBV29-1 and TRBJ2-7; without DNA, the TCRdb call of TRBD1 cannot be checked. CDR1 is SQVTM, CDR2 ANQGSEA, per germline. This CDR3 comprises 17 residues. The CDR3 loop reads CSVEDLGDGGRVYEQYF.

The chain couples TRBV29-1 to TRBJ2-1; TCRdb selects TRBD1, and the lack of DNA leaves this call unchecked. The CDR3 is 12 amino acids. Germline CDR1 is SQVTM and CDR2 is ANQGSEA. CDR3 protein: CSVRTGLDEQFF.

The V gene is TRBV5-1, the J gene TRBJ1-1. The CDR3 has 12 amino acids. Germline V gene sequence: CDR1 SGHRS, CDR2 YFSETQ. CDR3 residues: CASSPLGTEAFF.

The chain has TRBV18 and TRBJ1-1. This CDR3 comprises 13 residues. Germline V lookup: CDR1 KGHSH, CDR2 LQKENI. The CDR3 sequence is CASSPPGSAEAFF. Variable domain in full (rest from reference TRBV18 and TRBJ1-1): NAGVMQNPRHLVRRRGQEARLRCSPMKGHSHVYWYRQLPEEGLKFMVYLQKENIIDESGMPKERFSAEFPKEGPSILRIQQVVRGDSAAYFCASSPPGSAEAFFGQGTRLTVV.

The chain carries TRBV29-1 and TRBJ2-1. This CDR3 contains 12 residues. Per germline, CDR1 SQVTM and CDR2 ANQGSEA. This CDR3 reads CSVGSQYNEQFF.

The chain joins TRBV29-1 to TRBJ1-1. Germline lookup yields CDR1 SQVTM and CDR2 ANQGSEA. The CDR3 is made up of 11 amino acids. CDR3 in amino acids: CSHKGGAEAFF.

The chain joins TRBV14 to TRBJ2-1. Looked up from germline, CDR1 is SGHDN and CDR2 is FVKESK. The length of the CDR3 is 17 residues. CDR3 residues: CASSHALWAAIRDEQFF.

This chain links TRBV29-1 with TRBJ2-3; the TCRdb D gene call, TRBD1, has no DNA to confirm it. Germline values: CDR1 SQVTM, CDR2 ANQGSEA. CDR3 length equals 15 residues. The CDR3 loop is CSVERTGGLTDTQYF.

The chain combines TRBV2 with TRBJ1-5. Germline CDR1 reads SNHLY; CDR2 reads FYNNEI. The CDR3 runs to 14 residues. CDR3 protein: CASKKDTSNQPQHF. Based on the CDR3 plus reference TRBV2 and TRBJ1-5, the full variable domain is EPEVTQTPSHQVTQMGQEVILRCVPISNHLYFYWYRQILGQKVEFLVSFYNNEISEKSEIFDDQFSVERPDGSNFTLKIRSTKLEDSAMYFCASKKDTSNQPQHFGDGTRLSIL.

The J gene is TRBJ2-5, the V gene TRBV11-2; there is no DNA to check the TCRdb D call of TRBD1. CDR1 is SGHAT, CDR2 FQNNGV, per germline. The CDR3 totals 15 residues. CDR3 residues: CASSPGTGGGQTQYF.

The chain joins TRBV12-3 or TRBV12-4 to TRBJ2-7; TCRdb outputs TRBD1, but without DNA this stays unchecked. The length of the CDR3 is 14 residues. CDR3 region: CASSPLEGGYEQYF.

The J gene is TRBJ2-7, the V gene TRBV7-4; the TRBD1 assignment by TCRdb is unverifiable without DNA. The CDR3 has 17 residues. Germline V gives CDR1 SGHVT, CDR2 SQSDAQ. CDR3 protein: CASSFDKDRALSYEQYF.

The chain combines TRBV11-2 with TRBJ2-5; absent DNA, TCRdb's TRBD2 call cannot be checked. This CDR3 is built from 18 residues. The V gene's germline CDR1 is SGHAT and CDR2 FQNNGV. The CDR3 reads CASSSVVFRAGGIETQYF.

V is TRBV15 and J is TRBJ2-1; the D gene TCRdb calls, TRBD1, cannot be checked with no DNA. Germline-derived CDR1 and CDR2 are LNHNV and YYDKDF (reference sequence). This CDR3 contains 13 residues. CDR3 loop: CATSSPRVMRTFF.

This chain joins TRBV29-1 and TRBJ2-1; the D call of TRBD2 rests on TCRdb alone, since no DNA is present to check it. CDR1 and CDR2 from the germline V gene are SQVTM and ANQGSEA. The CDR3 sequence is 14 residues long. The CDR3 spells CSILAGPSYNEQFF.

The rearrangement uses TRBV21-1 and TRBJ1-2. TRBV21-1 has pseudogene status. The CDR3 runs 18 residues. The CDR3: CASSKILNGRDANYGYTF.

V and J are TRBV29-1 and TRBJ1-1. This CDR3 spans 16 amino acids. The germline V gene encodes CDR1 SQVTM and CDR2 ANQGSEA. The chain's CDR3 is CSFVPSGNGENTEAFF. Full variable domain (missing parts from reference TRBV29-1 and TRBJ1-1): SAVISQKPSRDICQRGTSLTIQCQVDSQVTMMFWYRQQPGQSLTLIATANQGSEATYESGFVIDKFPISRPNLTFSTLTVSNMSPEDSSIYLCSFVPSGNGENTEAFFGQGTRLTVV.

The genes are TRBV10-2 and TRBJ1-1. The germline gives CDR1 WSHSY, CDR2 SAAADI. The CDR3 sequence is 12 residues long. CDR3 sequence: CASRNGNTEAFF.

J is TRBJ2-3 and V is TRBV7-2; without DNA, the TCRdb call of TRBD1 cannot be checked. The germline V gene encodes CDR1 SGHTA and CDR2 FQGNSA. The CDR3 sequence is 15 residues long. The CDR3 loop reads CASSPGGYPTDTQYF. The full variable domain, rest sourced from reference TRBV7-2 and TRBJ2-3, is GAGVSQSPSNKVTEKGKDVELRCDPISGHTALYWYRQSLGQGLEFLIYFQGNSAPDKSGLPSDRFSAERTGGSVSTLTIQRTQQEDSAVYLCASSPGGYPTDTQYFGPGTRLTVL.

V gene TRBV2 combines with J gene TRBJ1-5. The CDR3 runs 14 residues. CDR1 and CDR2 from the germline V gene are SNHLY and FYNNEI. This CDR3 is CASRTDSSNQPQHF.